This passage covers 5 T cell receptor beta chains from one sample sequenced in a study of PD-1 blockade in classical Hodgkin lymphoma. Every one of the patients relapsed after autologous stem cell transplantation (brentuximab vedotin exposure was variable). Data came from immunoSEQ multiplex PCR; TCRdb stores just in-frame clones and leaves some out. This table has tens of thousands of clones, less than 80% appearing once. The material was peripheral blood mononuclear cells (PBMCs), obtained at baseline. The receptors stem from a human donor with classical Hodgkin lymphoma.

About this clone itself: The junction does not match germline at one end; this may be a read error. The chain uses TRBV7-2 and TRBJ2-7, with 9 bases lining up with TRBD2. Per germline, CDR1 SGHTA and CDR2 FQGNSA. This CDR3 is 14 amino acids long. The CDR3 here is CASSLAGQPYEQYF. The CDR3 nucleotides are TGTGCCAGCAGCCTAGCGGGACAGCCTTACGAGCAGTACTTC.

The chain links TRBV6-5 to TRBJ2-7; 7 positions match TRBD1. The CDR3 runs 14 residues. The germline CDR1 and CDR2 sequences are MNHEY and SVGAGI. The V and J ends lost 5 bases and 2 bases, in that order; junction bases with no gene match: 6. The CDR3 DNA reads TGTGCCAGCAGTATCTACAGGGGACCCTACGAGCAGTACTTC. As protein: CASSIYRGPYEQYF.

V gene TRBV28 combines with J gene TRBJ2-4; TRBD1 is a possible D gene (6 bases). The V gene's germline CDR1 is MDHEN and CDR2 SYDVKM. The CDR3 runs 22 residues. The V and J ends lost 5 bases and 0 bases respectively, with 32 bases between them. In DNA form, the CDR3 reads TGTGCCAGCAGTCCCCGCCGCTGGACAGCAGGAGAAAGGGTACTAGCCAAAAACATTCAGTACTTC. Translating it yields CASSPRRWTAGERVLAKNIQYF.

V gene TRBV6-5 combines with J gene TRBJ2-7, with D hard to call. The CDR3 sequence is 15 residues long. The germline V gene has CDR1 MNHEY and CDR2 SVGAGI. V shed 8 bases and J shed 3 bases, with 20 bases lying between them. The CDR3 protein is CASSSGPAGFYEQYF. In nucleotides, the CDR3 is TGTGCCAGCTCTTCCGGCCCCGCCGGGTTCTACGAGCAGTACTTC.

This chain uses TRBV2 with TRBJ2-5; D possibly corresponds to TRBD2 (5 bases). The CDR3 has 15 residues. With 4 bases removed from V and 2 bases from J, the gap between germline ends came to 14 bases. The germline V gene encodes CDR1 SNHLY and CDR2 FYNNEI. The CDR3 DNA sequence: TGTGCCAGCAGTGGCAGGCCGGGGATTCAAGAGACCCAGTACTTC. It is translated as CASSGRPGIQETQYF.